Listed here are 18 T cell receptor beta chains from one sample, sequenced in a study of blood T cells in healthy people across ages. Using a J-beta primer mix together with a sample-barcoded 5' primer, a second PCR was run for roughly 6 to 12 cycles. TCRdb reprocessed the 5' RACE reads with MiXCR, giving one entry per CDR3 protein. The sample yields some 900,000 distinct CDR3 sequences, under 35% seen once. The sample was blood. The receptors stem from a woman older than 75 in good health.

In this sample, this clonotype turned up many times. The chain is built from TRBV27 and TRBJ2-7; 7 positions agree with TRBD1. V dropped 6 bases and J dropped 3; count of bases not matched to a gene: 14. The germline V gene has CDR1 MNHEY and CDR2 SMNVEV (reference sequence). The CDR3 contains 16 residues. DNA for the CDR3: TGTGCCAGCAGATCCGCCCGGGACAGCTTATTCTACGAGCAGTACTTC. It is translated as CASRSARDSLFYEQYF.

This clonotype has a count of ten or more. The rearrangement uses TRBV12-3 or TRBV12-4 and TRBJ2-4, with a possible D match to TRBD2 (6 bases). Trimming shortened V by 1 base and J by 9 bases, and 10 bases separated the two germline ends. This CDR3 is 13 amino acids long. Here the CDR3 reads CASSLGGDGIQYF. DNA for the CDR3: TGTGCCAGCAGTTTAGGGGGGGACGGCATTCAGTACTTC.

As DNA, the CDR3 is TGTGCCAGCAGTTACGAGGGCGGTTCACCCCTCCACTTT. Amino acid sequence: CASSYEGGSPLHF. The chain carries TRBV6-2 or TRBV6-3 and TRBJ1-6; D unclear. Per the germline V gene, CDR1 is MNHEY and CDR2 is SVGEGT. The CDR3 spans 13 residues. V was trimmed by 2 bases and J by 9 bases, leaving 8 bases between them.

As concerns this clonotype: Being one base from a much bigger clone, this may be a read error. The CDR3 end shows no conserved phenylalanine or tryptophan, and so a read error is likely. This chain uses TRBV4-1 with TRBJ1-6; 7 bases fit TRBD1. The CDR3 consists of 16 residues. Germline-derived CDR1 and CDR2 are MGHRA and YSYEKL. Trimming at V came to 0 bases and at J to 7 bases, leaving 6 bases not matched to a gene. The CDR3 DNA is TGCGCCAGCAGCCAAGATCCGACAGGGCGCAATTCACCCCTCCACTCT. As protein: CASSQDPTGRNSPLHS.

This clonotype was counted ten times or more. This sequence joins TRBV20-1 and TRBJ1-2; a weak D match, TRBD1 (6 bases). Germline V gene sequence: CDR1 DFQATT, CDR2 SNEGSKA (reference sequence). The ends were cut back, 5 bases at V and 5 bases at J, with 15 bases in the middle. CDR3 length: 13 amino acids. As DNA, the CDR3 is TGCAGTGCTCGACCGGGACATGGGTATGGCTACACCTTC. It specifies CSARPGHGYGYTF.

This sequence joins TRBV15 and TRBJ2-5, with D perhaps matching TRBD2 (6 bases). The CDR3 runs to 15 residues. Germline lookup yields CDR1 LNHNV and CDR2 YYDKDF (reference sequence). Trimming took 1 base from V and 2 from J, leaving 11 bases between them. CDR3 nucleotides: TGTGCCACCAGCAGAGCTCGCGGGAAGCAAGAGACCCAGTACTTC. Its protein is CATSRARGKQETQYF.

This clonotype was detected many times. This chain connects TRBV20-1 to TRBJ2-4; a weak D match, TRBD2 (6 bases). From germline, CDR1 is DFQATT and CDR2 SNEGSKA (reference sequence). This CDR3 spans 13 amino acids. Trimming took off 1 base at V and 5 bases at J, with 9 bases between the two ends. DNA of the CDR3: TGCAGTGCTAGAGTGGGGGGTGAAAACATTCAGTACTTC. Its protein is CSARVGGENIQYF.

This clonotype was seen a handful of times. Possible read error: a much larger clone is one base away. The chain is built from TRBV6-1 and TRBJ2-1; 8 nucleotides match TRBD2. This CDR3 is 13 amino acids long. Germline loops: CDR1 MNHNS, CDR2 SASEGT. J gave up 13 bases and V 8 bases, and 13 bases lay outside the gene matches. The CDR3 spells CASAGGPVETQFF. CDR3 coding DNA: TGTGCCAGCGCGGGGGGCCCGGTTGAGACCCAGTTCTTC.

In this sample, this clonotype turned up many times. This sequence joins TRBV27 and TRBJ1-1, with D perhaps TRBD1 (5 bases). This CDR3 region has 14 residues. The germline V and J ends were trimmed by 5 bases and 6 bases, with 16 bases remaining between them. Germline CDR1 reads MNHEY; CDR2 reads SMNVEV (reference sequence). The CDR3 loop reads CASSLFDRTSEAFF. The CDR3 nucleotides are TGTGCCAGCAGTCTATTCGACAGAACTTCTGAAGCTTTCTTT.

This clonotype was seen a few times. This rearrangement joins TRBV20-1 to TRBJ2-2; TRBD2 aligns across 7 bases. The CDR3 loop spans 14 amino acids. V dropped 4 bases and J dropped 5; count of bases not matched to a gene: 7. Germline V gene lookup returns CDR1 DFQATT and CDR2 SNEGSKA (reference sequence). This CDR3 is CSAMGGARTGELFF. The CDR3 coding sequence is TGCAGTGCTATGGGAGGGGCGAGGACCGGGGAGCTGTTTTTT.

This clonotype was recorded at least ten times. CDR3 nucleotides: TGTGCCAGCAGAGACATTTATGGCTACACCTTC. Translating it yields CASRDIYGYTF. The rearrangement uses TRBV6-2 or TRBV6-3 and TRBJ1-2; D is ambiguous. This CDR3 region has 11 residues. Germline V lookup: CDR1 MNHEY, CDR2 SVGEGT. Trimming removed 6 bases at V and 5 bases at J, with 7 bases between.

The table lists this clonotype with a few counts. A clone one base away is much larger, so this may be a read error. The J gene is TRBJ2-1, the V gene TRBV5-5; 8 bases agree with TRBD1. The J call is uncertain, as TRBJ2-7 better fits the DNA end. The CDR3 contains 15 residues. The germline V gene has CDR1 SGHKS and CDR2 YYEKEE (reference sequence). The CDR3 is CASSLAGQAYNEQYF. CDR3 coding DNA: TGTGCCAGCAGCTTGGCGGGACAGGCCTACAATGAGCAGTACTTC.

J is TRBJ2-3 and V is TRBV15, with D perhaps being TRBD1 or TRBD2 (5 bases each). CDR3 size: 15 residues. V was clipped by 0 bases and J by 6 bases, with 13 bases between them. Germline loops: CDR1 LNHNV, CDR2 YYDKDF (reference sequence). The CDR3 reads CATSRDTGAVDTQYF. The CDR3 nucleotides read TGTGCCACCAGCAGAGATACCGGGGCGGTGGATACGCAGTATTTT.

The genes are TRBV25-1 and TRBJ2-2, with D possibly being TRBD2 (5 bases). Germline loops: CDR1 MGHDK, CDR2 SYGVNS. CDR3 length: 15 residues. Trimming removed 6 bases from V and 2 bases from J, with 13 bases in between. CDR3 sequence: CASRGGPANTGELFF. The DNA for the CDR3 is TGTGCCAGCAGGGGCGGGCCAGCAAACACCGGGGAGCTGTTTTTT.

This clonotype was counted ten times or more. The chain links TRBV6-2 or TRBV6-3 to TRBJ2-1; 8 bases match TRBD2. The CDR3 covers 14 residues. Germline V gene sequence: CDR1 MNHEY, CDR2 SVGEGT. V lost 6 bases, J lost 7 bases, and 8 bases stayed unmatched. The CDR3 region is CASSPGRLANEQFF. The DNA of the CDR3 is TGTGCCAGCAGCCCCGGCCGACTAGCGAATGAGCAGTTCTTC.

Points on this clonotype: Being one base from a much bigger clone, this may be a read error. The chain carries TRBV7-8 and TRBJ2-5; 11 nucleotides agree with TRBD1. The junction had 7 bases not matched to a gene; V was cut back by 7 bases and J by 3 bases. The germline V gene has CDR1 SGHVS and CDR2 FQNEAQ. The CDR3 extends over 15 amino acids. The CDR3 sequence: CASNPRDRGKETQYF. Written as DNA, the CDR3 is TGTGCCAGCAACCCCCGGGACAGGGGGAAAGAGACCCAGTACTTC.

The CDR3 sequence: CASSGQRSGAGTGANVLTF. The CDR3, as DNA: TGTGCCAGCAGCGGCCAAAGAAGCGGGGCAGGGACTGGGGCCAACGTCCTGACTTTC. The chain has TRBV7-9 and TRBJ2-6; 7 nucleotides align to TRBD2. Germline V gives CDR1 SEHNR, CDR2 FQNEAQ (reference sequence). The CDR3 is made up of 19 amino acids. Germline trimming cut 5 bases from V and 2 bases from J; bases unmatched to any gene: 15.

This clonotype was counted at least ten times. This sequence joins TRBV12-3 or TRBV12-4 and TRBJ2-1, with D unclear. V was shortened by 3 bases and J by 9 bases, with 9 bases between the two germline ends. This CDR3 region has 12 residues. The CDR3 DNA reads as TGTGCCAGCAGTTTCCCGGGTAGTGAGCAGTTCTTC. This translates into CASSFPGSEQFF.